This is a list of T cell receptor beta chains from one sample in a study of a mutant IDH1 vaccine in newly diagnosed glioma. These TCRs' antigens remain unknown. Measured with immunoSEQ multiplex PCR; TCRdb has only the in-frame clones, and not every one. This table has approximately 57,000 clones, roughly 82% appearing once. The sample consisted of PBMCs, taken from a glioma patient whose treatment included an IDH1 peptide vaccine. These receptors all stem from a woman under 30 with glioma. Some clones in this sample may be carry-over from other donors' samples. Each CDR3 is given with its conserved first and last residue. Fields, in order: J gene, D gene, V gene, clone size, CDR3 DNA, CDR3 protein. A D gene is named only where the DNA matches it firmly. The size of a clone is reported for some rows only, either as once, few or many, or as a class for expanded clones.

>TRBJ1-1|TRBD1|TRBV29-1|NA
TGCAGCGTTGAAGAGAGGAGGGGGCGCAGGAGCACTGAAGCTTTCTTT
CSVEERRGRRSTEAFF
>TRBJ1-2|NA|TRBV27|NA
TGTGCCAGCAGTTTATCACGGACAGCCTCCTATGGCTACACCTTC
CASSLSRTASYGYTF
>TRBJ2-5|NA|TRBV5-1|NA
TGCGCCAGCAGCCCCAGGGACAGCGGGGAGACCCAGTACTTC
CASSPRDSGETQYF
>TRBJ1-1|NA|TRBV15|NA
TGTGCCACCAGCAGAGTGCCGAACACTGAAGCTTTCTTT
CATSRVPNTEAFF
>TRBJ2-3|TRBD2|TRBV4-1|NA
TGCGCCAGCAGACAGATGACGGGAGGGACCACAGATACGCAGTATTTT
CASRQMTGGTTDTQYF
>TRBJ1-1|NA|TRBV6-5|once
TGTGCCAGCAGTTACTCCTATTCGCGGGGAACTGAAGCTTTCTTT
CASSYSYSRGTEAFF
>TRBJ2-7|NA|TRBV7-2|NA
TGTGCCAGCAGCCCCTCATCAGGTGCCTACGAGCAGTACTTC
CASSPSSGAYEQYF
>TRBJ2-7|TRBD2|TRBV29-1|NA
TGCAGCGTCCGAACGGGAGGCGCCGAGCAGTACTTC
CSVRTGGAEQYF
>TRBJ2-7|NA|TRBV21-1|NA
TGTGCCAGCAGCAAAGCCGGGACAGGGCCCCACGAGCAGTACTTC
CASSKAGTGPHEQYF
>TRBJ1-4|NA|TRBV28|NA
TGTGCCAGCAGCCCGACGGGAATGGCTGAAAAACTGTTTTTT
CASSPTGMAEKLFF
>TRBJ2-7|TRBD1|TRBV30|few
TGTGCCTGGAGTCGGGGACAGGGCGGTTCTGGGCAGTACTTC
CAWSRGQGGSGQYF
>TRBJ1-1|NA|TRBV30|few
TGTGCCTGGAGTGACAGCCGAAACACTGAAGCTTTCTTT
CAWSDSRNTEAFF
>TRBJ1-5|NA|TRBV4-1|NA
TGCGCCAGCAGCCCACGGGGTGGTTTAAGCAATCAGCCCCAGCATTTT
CASSPRGGLSNQPQHF
>TRBJ2-5|NA|TRBV9|NA
TGTGCCAGCAGCGCACAGGGAAGCGAGACCCAGTACTTC
CASSAQGSETQYF
>TRBJ2-7|NA|TRBV6-5|NA
TGTGCCAGCAGTTACTCAGAAGGGAGGTACGAGCAGTACTTC
CASSYSEGRYEQYF
>TRBJ1-4|TRBD1|TRBV9|NA
TGTGCCAGCAGCGTACTAACGGGACAGGGCTCTGAAAAACTGTTTTTT
CASSVLTGQGSEKLFF
>TRBJ1-2|NA|TRBV7-8|NA
TGTGCCAGCAGCTTAGCTAGGGCGAACTATGGCTACACCTTC
CASSLARANYGYTF
>TRBJ2-1|TRBD2|TRBV5-1|NA
TGCGCCAGCAGCTATTTTAGCGGGAGGCGGACCTACAATGAGCAGTTCTTC
CASSYFSGRRTYNEQFF
>TRBJ2-2|NA|TRBV5-4|NA
TGTGCCAGCACCCACGGGGGGCGAAACACCGGGGAGCTGTTTTTT
CASTHGGRNTGELFF
>TRBJ2-5|NA|TRBV25-1|NA
TGTGCCAGCAGTGAAGTCAGAGGGGGCCAAGAGACCCAGTACTTC
CASSEVRGGQETQYF
>TRBJ2-7|NA|TRBV10-3|NA
TGTGCCGTGGAGGGTAGCACCTACGAGCAGTACTTC
CAVEGSTYEQYF
>TRBJ2-5|NA|TRBV5-1|once
TGCGCCAGCAGCTTGGTTTCCGGGATCGAGACCCAGTACTTC
CASSLVSGIETQYF
>TRBJ2-1|NA|TRBV2|NA
TGTGCCAGCTGGGCGCGGGAGCAGTTCTTC
CASWAREQFF
>TRBJ2-1|NA|TRBV4-1|NA
TGCGCCAGCAGCCAAGTAACAGGTACATACAATGAGCAGTTCTTC
CASSQVTGTYNEQFF
>TRBJ2-6|NA|TRBV5-1|NA
TGCGCCAGCAGCCTACTCTCTGGGGCCAACGTCCTGACTTTC
CASSLLSGANVLTF
>TRBJ2-7|TRBD1|TRBV6-5|NA
TGTGCCAGCAGTTACTCGAGGGACAGGAACTACGAGCAGTACTTC
CASSYSRDRNYEQYF
>TRBJ2-7|TRBD2|TRBV5-4|few
TGTGCCAGCAGCTCCCTAGCGGGAAATTACCACGAGCAGTACTTC
CASSSLAGNYHEQYF
>TRBJ1-3|NA|TRBV5-5|few
TGTGCCAGCAGGTTGACCGGGTCTGGAAACACCATATATTTT
CASRLTGSGNTIYF
>TRBJ2-7|TRBD2|TRBV6-6|NA
TGTGCCAGCAGCTCGACTAGCGCGAGCTCCTACGAGCAGTACTTC
CASSSTSASSYEQYF
>TRBJ2-4|NA|TRBV7-2|once
TGTGCCAGCAGCCTGGCCCCCTCCAAAAACATTCAGTACTTC
CASSLAPSKNIQYF
>TRBJ2-2|NA|TRBV4-2|NA
TGTGCCAGCAGCCCATCGACAGCGAACACCGGGGAGCTGTTTTTT
CASSPSTANTGELFF
>TRBJ2-7|TRBD2|TRBV9|NA
TGTGCCAGCAGCGCGGGGGGGGTCGGATACGAGCAGTACTTC
CASSAGGVGYEQYF
>TRBJ1-1|NA|TRBV30|NA
TGTGCCTGGAGCGATGGACAGCCCGGGAGGTTCATGAACACTGAAGCTTTCTTT
CAWSDGQPGRFMNTEAFF
>TRBJ1-3|NA|TRBV7-9|NA
TGTGCCAGCATCACAGGAGGTAACTCTGGAAACACCATATATTTT
CASITGGNSGNTIYF
>TRBJ1-6|NA|TRBV2|few
TGTGCCAGCAGTGTTTCACCCCTCCACTTT
CASSVSPLHF
>TRBJ2-7|TRBD2|TRBV5-1|NA
TGCGCCAGCAGCTCTAGCGGGAGGGCTTACGAGCAGTACTTC
CASSSSGRAYEQYF
>TRBJ1-2|NA|TRBV5-4|once
TGTGCCAGCAGCTTGGACTATCGGCAAGGCTACACCTTC
CASSLDYRQGYTF
>TRBJ2-2|NA|TRBV9|NA
TGTGCCAGCAGCGTAGGGGCCAAGGGGTCCGGGGAGCTGTTTTTT
CASSVGAKGSGELFF
>TRBJ2-1|NA|TRBV5-8|NA
TGTGCCAGCAGCTTGCGGCAGATAGCCTACAATGAGCAGTTCTTC
CASSLRQIAYNEQFF
>TRBJ1-2|NA|TRBV28|NA
TGTGCCAGCGCGGAAGGGTATGGCTACACCTTC
CASAEGYGYTF
>TRBJ2-3|TRBD1|TRBV7-2|NA
TGTGCCAGCAAAGACAGGGGTAACACAGATACGCAGTATTTT
CASKDRGNTDTQYF